Here is one T cell receptor beta chain with its context. The antigen remains undetermined. The data derive from a study of shared clonotypes between healthy human individuals. Sequencing used immunoSEQ multiplex PCR; TCRdb keeps in-frame clones, though not all of them. The top ten hold 45% to 50% of the sample, which has more than 90,000 clones, roughly two thirds seen once. Broader study findings: Donors were few, which limited the genetic and exposure-history diversity represented. It was only blood that was sampled, and tissue repertoires likely differ.

Trimming removed 4 bases at V and 3 bases at J, with 4 bases between. The CDR3 is made up of 11 amino acids. CDR1 MGHDK and CDR2 SYGVNS come from the germline V gene. The TCR comes from a young man in good health. Sequences were obtained from memory CD8+ T cells sorted from blood. As to subset: CD45RO+ cells pooled with CCR7-negative TemRA cells. This chain connects TRBV25-1 to TRBJ2-7; no reliable D call. CDR3 region: CASSGDYEQYF. DNA of the CDR3: TGTGCCAGCAGTGGGGACTACGAGCAGTACTTC.